The 17 T cell receptor beta chains reported below all come from one sample, sequenced in a study of identical twins. One entry per CDR3 protein, called by TCRdb with MiXCR from the 5' RACE reads. This table has some 660,000 distinct CDR3 sequences, around 8.3% appearing once. These data were also reused for a study on yellow fever vaccine responses in identical twins.

The sequencing input was PBMCs. The receptors derive from a woman between 18 and 30 years old in good health.

This clonotype showed up just a few times. The V call is TRBV12-3 or TRBV12-4, the J call TRBJ2-3; D gene unclear. The CDR3 is made up of 13 amino acids. The V and J ends lost 9 bases and 2 bases respectively, with 12 bases between them. The CDR3 here is CARVAAFTDTQYF. The CDR3 DNA reads as TGTGCCAGGGTAGCAGCATTCACAGATACGCAGTATTTT.

The genes are TRBV28 and TRBJ2-1, with TRBD2 matching over 9 bases. The ends lost 2 bases at V and 5 bases at J; junction bases unmatched: 13. Germline lookup yields CDR1 MDHEN and CDR2 SYDVKM. The CDR3 loop spans 18 amino acids. In nucleotides, the CDR3 is TGTGCCAGCAGTTTAAATGTGTTAGCGGGAGAAATTGACAATGAGCAGTTCTTC. Translating it yields CASSLNVLAGEIDNEQFF.

This clonotype was observed many times. The chain links TRBV6-4 to TRBJ2-1; 7 nucleotides match TRBD1. CDR3 size: 13 residues. The germline V gene has CDR1 MRHNA and CDR2 SNTAGT. V dropped 3 bases and J dropped 5; count of bases not matched to a gene: 1. CDR3: CASSERGHNEQFF. The CDR3 bases are TGTGCCAGCAGTGAAAGGGGGCACAATGAGCAGTTCTTC.

This clonotype has just a few counts. V usage is TRBV7-8 and J usage is TRBJ2-7; the match to TRBD1 covers 8 bases. V lost 5 bases to trimming and J lost 5 bases; unmatched junction nucleotides: 8. The CDR3 spans 14 residues. Germline V gene data show CDR1 as SGHVS and CDR2 as FQNEAQ. This CDR3 reads CASSTRTGLHEQYF. In DNA, the CDR3 is TGTGCCAGCAGCACCAGGACAGGGCTCCACGAGCAGTACTTC.

The sample holds a few counts of this clonotype. The rearrangement links TRBV19 to TRBJ2-1; no reliable D call. This CDR3 is 15 amino acids long. Germline CDR1 is LNHDA and CDR2 is SQIVND (reference sequence). V was pared by 6 bases and J by 8 bases, with 20 bases between. CDR3 residues: CASSRYSLSSDEQFF. In DNA, the CDR3 is TGTGCCAGTAGCAGATATAGCCTTTCATCGGATGAGCAGTTCTTC.

This clonotype was counted a few times. This chain joins TRBV6-5 and TRBJ2-1; 9 bases align to TRBD1. With 0 bases clipped from V and 10 bases from J, the junction kept 7 bases outside the gene matches. This CDR3 contains 15 residues. Looked up from germline, CDR1 is MNHEY and CDR2 is SVGAGI. CDR3 bases: TGTGCCAGCAGTTACTCCGGGACAGGGATAGGGGAGCAGTTCTTC. This codes for CASSYSGTGIGEQFF.

This clonotype was counted at least ten times. The V and J genes are TRBV6-5 and TRBJ2-3; D is unresolved. Trimming pared 2 bases from V and 6 bases from J, leaving 12 bases between. Germline CDR1 MNHEY, CDR2 SVGAGI. The CDR3 length is 14 residues. CDR3 residues: CASSYGPTVDTQYF. The CDR3 DNA reads as TGTGCCAGCAGTTACGGCCCCACCGTGGATACGCAGTATTTT.

With respect to this clonotype: The junction departs from germline at one end; a sequencing error may be responsible. The chain recombines TRBV2 with TRBJ2-1; 10 bases line up with TRBD2. Germline V gives CDR1 SNHLY, CDR2 FYNNEI. The CDR3 length is 14 residues. CDR3 protein: CASTGLAVYNERFF. In DNA, the CDR3 is TGTGCCAGCACCGGACTAGCGGTATACAATGAGCGGTTCTTC.

The chain combines TRBV6-1 with TRBJ1-4; D unclear. The germline V and J ends were trimmed by 3 bases and 5 bases, with 10 bases remaining between them. The V gene's germline CDR1 is MNHNS and CDR2 SASEGT. The CDR3 runs 14 residues. The CDR3 DNA reads TGTGCCAGCAGTGAGCGGGATCTAAATGAAAAACTGTTTTTT. Protein: CASSERDLNEKLFF.

Many counts were recorded for this clonotype. The chain carries TRBV10-3 and TRBJ1-2; D is undetermined. The CDR3 contains 14 residues. V gave up 2 bases and J gave up 4 bases, with 11 bases separating them. Per the germline V gene, CDR1 is ENHRY and CDR2 is SYGVKD. The CDR3 region has the DNA TGTGCCATCAGTGAGACCGGGTCGGCCTATGGCTACACCTTC. Amino acid sequence: CAISETGSAYGYTF.

The V and J genes are TRBV7-9 and TRBJ2-1; D is perhaps TRBD1 (6 bases). Germline V gene data show CDR1 as SEHNR and CDR2 as FQNEAQ (reference sequence). The CDR3 sequence is 17 residues long. V was trimmed by 5 bases and J by 4 bases, leaving 21 bases between them. The CDR3: CASSPRGTGITYNEQFF. As DNA, the CDR3 is TGTGCCAGCAGCCCCCGCGGCACAGGGATAACTTACAATGAGCAGTTCTTC.

The chain recombines TRBV30 with TRBJ2-1; D unclear. Trimming pared 0 bases from V and 5 bases from J, leaving 8 bases between. The CDR3 is 13 amino acids. The germline V gene encodes CDR1 GTSNPN and CDR2 SVGIG (reference sequence). CDR3 amino acids: CAWSVLQHNEQFF. The CDR3 DNA reads TGTGCCTGGAGTGTCCTGCAGCACAATGAGCAGTTCTTC.

V gene TRBV2 combines with J gene TRBJ2-7; D is ambiguous. The CDR3 is made up of 15 amino acids. The V gene lost 2 bases and the J gene lost 2 bases, with 13 bases spanning the gap. From germline, CDR1 is SNHLY and CDR2 FYNNEI. DNA for the CDR3: TGTGCCAGCAGTGAATCGCAGATCATGGCCTACGAGCAGTACTTC. Its translation: CASSESQIMAYEQYF.

The genes are TRBV3-1 and TRBJ2-5, with a possible D match to TRBD1 (6 bases). The V and J ends lost 6 bases and 2 bases respectively, with 13 bases between them. The CDR3 runs 14 residues. From germline, CDR1 is LGHDT and CDR2 YNNKEL (reference sequence). The CDR3 loop reads CASSQNRAQETQYF. CDR3 DNA sequence: TGTGCCAGCAGTCAAAACAGGGCGCAAGAGACCCAGTACTTC.

This clonotype was seen ten or more times. The chain carries TRBV5-1 and TRBJ1-1, with D tentatively TRBD1 (5 bases). The CDR3 is made up of 14 amino acids. Germline CDR1 SGHRS, CDR2 YFSETQ. V was trimmed by 4 bases and J by 6 bases, leaving 16 bases between them. The CDR3 protein is CASSTGQPGPEAFF. The CDR3 region has the DNA TGCGCCAGCAGCACCGGACAACCCGGGCCTGAAGCTTTCTTT.

This clonotype was picked up a small number of times. J is TRBJ1-5 and V is TRBV6-1; tentative D call: TRBD1 (6 bases). Per the germline V gene, CDR1 is MNHNS and CDR2 is SASEGT. V shed 3 bases and J shed 0 bases, with 9 bases lying between them. The CDR3 has 15 amino acids. The CDR3 loop is CASSDRGISNQPQHF. The CDR3 DNA is TGTGCCAGCAGTGACAGGGGCATTAGCAATCAGCCCCAGCATTTT.

The chain couples TRBV10-1 to TRBJ2-7; 7 bases align to TRBD1. This CDR3 has 16 residues. Germline-derived CDR1 and CDR2 are WNHNN and SYGVQD (reference sequence). The V and J ends lost 4 bases and 5 bases, in that order; junction bases with no gene match: 14. CDR3 sequence reads: CASSGPPRQGSDEQYF. DNA for the CDR3: TGCGCCAGCAGTGGACCTCCGCGACAGGGTTCCGACGAGCAGTACTTC.